This T cell receptor beta chain was retrieved from a study of blood T cell repertoires in COVID-19. CDR1 is WSHSY and CDR2 is SAAADI in the germline V gene. V lost 3 bases, J lost 6 bases, and 8 bases stayed unmatched. CDR3 size: 15 residues. The table came from immunoSEQ multiplex PCR; TCRdb's copy has only in-frame clones and leaves some out. The data contain about 240,000 clones, over 80% of them singletons. J is TRBJ2-7 and V is TRBV10-2; 10 positions agree with TRBD1. Sequencing input: peripheral blood. The sequence was collected from a man aged 25 to 40 who had recovered from COVID-19. The CDR3 nucleotides are TGCGCCAGCAGTGATGGGACAGGGGTAGTTGGCGAGCAGTACGTC. This sequence encodes CASSDGTGVVGEQYV.